This is a list of T cell receptor beta chains from one sample in a study of blood T cell repertoires in COVID-19. Clones were sequenced by immunoSEQ multiplex PCR, and TCRdb holds only the in-frame ones, with some missing. The repertoire holds around 120,000 clones, about nine tenths seen once, with almost 30% in the top ten. Material: peripheral blood. The receptors shown here come from a woman between 70 and 85 years old with acute or convalescent COVID-19. Each CDR3 is given with its conserved first and last residue. A D gene is named only where the DNA matches it firmly. Clone sizes are given selectively: once, few, many, or a class where the clone is expanded.

size	D	J	V	CDR3	DNA
NA	TRBD2	TRBJ2-5	TRBV5-1	CASSRRLAGEETQYF	TGCGCCAGCAGCCGGCGACTAGCGGGGGAAGAGACCCAGTACTTC
once	TRBD1	TRBJ2-1	TRBV19	CASSTGTGAYNEQFF	TGTGCCAGTAGTACAGGGACAGGGGCCTACAATGAGCAGTTCTTC
NA	NA	TRBJ1-6	TRBV28	CASSPGRFFSPLHF	TGTGCCAGCAGTCCAGGGAGGTTTTTTTCACCCCTCCACTTT
NA	TRBD1	TRBJ2-1	TRBV14	CASSPTGARSYNEQFF	TGTGCCAGCAGCCCGACAGGGGCCCGGTCCTACAATGAGCAGTTCTTC
NA	NA	TRBJ2-1	TRBV3-1/TRBV3-2	CASSQAGQPADEQFF	TGTGCCAGCAGCCAAGCGGGTCAACCCGCGGATGAGCAGTTCTTC
NA	TRBD2	TRBJ2-7	TRBV5-4	CASSSSGGASYEQYF	TGTGCCAGCAGTTCTAGCGGGGGGGCGTCCTACGAGCAGTACTTC
NA	NA	TRBJ2-1	TRBV4-2	CASSRGQLGDNEQFF	TGTGCCAGCAGCCGAGGACAGCTAGGGGACAATGAGCAGTTCTTC
NA	NA	TRBJ2-7	TRBV11-1	CASSLLSSYEQYF	TGTGCCAGCAGCCTCCTCAGCTCCTACGAGCAGTACTTC
NA	TRBD1	TRBJ1-5	TRBV30	CAWADRGDQPQHF	TGTGCCTGGGCAGACAGGGGTGATCAGCCCCAGCATTTT
NA	TRBD1	TRBJ1-5	TRBV6-5	CASGQGDQPQHF	TGTGCCAGCGGACAGGGTGATCAGCCCCAGCATTTT
NA	NA	TRBJ2-5	TRBV4-1	CASSASGTGETQYF	TGCGCCAGCAGCGCTAGCGGGACAGGAGAGACCCAGTACTTC
NA	TRBD2	TRBJ2-1	TRBV5-4	CASSPAGGPEQFF	TGTGCCAGCAGCCCGGCGGGGGGCCCTGAGCAGTTCTTC
NA	TRBD1	TRBJ1-5	TRBV28	CASSIPTGEHQPQHF	TGTGCCAGCAGTATTCCAACAGGGGAGCATCAGCCCCAGCATTTT
once	TRBD1	TRBJ1-5	TRBV19	CASTAGQGAQDQPQHF	TGTGCCAGTACCGCGGGACAGGGGGCCCAAGATCAGCCCCAGCATTTT
NA	TRBD2	TRBJ2-1	TRBV2	CASNRGGFDNEQFF	TGTGCCAGCAATCGGGGGGGCTTTGACAATGAGCAGTTCTTC
NA	NA	TRBJ1-5	TRBV5-6	CASSPGGHQPQHF	TGTGCCAGCAGCCCGGGGGGGCATCAGCCCCAGCATTTT
NA	TRBD2	TRBJ2-5	TRBV5-1	CASSLGLAGEGETQYF	TGCGCCAGCAGCTTGGGACTAGCGGGGGAAGGAGAGACCCAGTACTTC